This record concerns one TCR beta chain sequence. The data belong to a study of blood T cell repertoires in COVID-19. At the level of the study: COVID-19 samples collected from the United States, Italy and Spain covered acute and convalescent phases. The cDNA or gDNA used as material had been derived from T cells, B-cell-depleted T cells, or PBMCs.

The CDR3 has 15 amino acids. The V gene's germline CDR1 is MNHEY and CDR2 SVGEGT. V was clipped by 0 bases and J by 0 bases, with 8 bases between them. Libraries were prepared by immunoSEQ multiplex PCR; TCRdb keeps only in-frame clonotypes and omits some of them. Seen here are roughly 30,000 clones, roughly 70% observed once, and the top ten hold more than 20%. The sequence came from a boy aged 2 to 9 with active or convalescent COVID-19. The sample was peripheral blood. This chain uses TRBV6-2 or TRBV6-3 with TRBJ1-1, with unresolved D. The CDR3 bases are TGTGCCAGCAGTTACTCGCCGGGTATGAACACTGAAGCTTTCTTT. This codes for CASSYSPGMNTEAFF.